The rows below give T cell receptor beta chains drawn from one sample of a study of blood T cell repertoires in COVID-19. The repertoire was sequenced with immunoSEQ multiplex PCR; TCRdb's copy has only in-frame clones and lacks some. The sample carries fewer than 95,000 clones, approximately 90% recorded once. What was sequenced was peripheral blood. These receptors all come from a woman at least 80 years old with acute or convalescent COVID-19. Both conserved end residues are part of each CDR3. A D gene is named only where the DNA matches it firmly. Clone sizes are given selectively: once, few, many, or a class where the clone is expanded.

D | J | size | V | DNA | CDR3
TRBD1 | TRBJ1-1 | NA | TRBV5-1 | TGCGCCAGCAGTCTTCCGGGACAGTCTGAAGCTTTCTTT | CASSLPGQSEAFF
TRBD1 | TRBJ1-2 | NA | TRBV9 | TGTGCCAGCAGCGTAAGTCCGACAGGGGAAGGGGGCTACACCTTC | CASSVSPTGEGGYTF
TRBD1 | TRBJ1-1 | NA | TRBV2 | TGTGCCAGCAGTAAGAACAGGGGATACACTGAAGCTTTCTTT | CASSKNRGYTEAFF
NA | TRBJ2-5 | NA | TRBV4-2 | TGTGCCAGCAGCCAAGGGGCCTTCCCGCAAGAGACCCAGTACTTC | CASSQGAFPQETQYF
NA | TRBJ1-5 | NA | TRBV4-1 | TGCGCCAGCAGCCAAGATCACTCCGCGAGGAATCAGCCCCAGCATTTT | CASSQDHSARNQPQHF
TRBD1 | TRBJ1-3 | NA | TRBV29-1 | TGCAGCGTTAATACAGGGGGCGGGAACACCATATATTTT | CSVNTGGGNTIYF
NA | TRBJ2-5 | NA | TRBV21-1 | TGTGCCAGCAGCACAGGGGGGACAGAAAACCAAGAGACCCAGTACTTC | CASSTGGTENQETQYF
NA | TRBJ1-4 | NA | TRBV6-5 | TGTGCCAGCAGTTACTCCTCAGGGCTGAATGAAAAACTGTTTTTT | CASSYSSGLNEKLFF
NA | TRBJ1-2 | NA | TRBV3-1/TRBV3-2 | TGTGCCAGCAGCCAAGATGTCCGGGGGTATGGCTACACCTTC | CASSQDVRGYGYTF
NA | TRBJ2-7 | NA | TRBV7-2 | TGTGCCAGCAGCTTGACCGGGGGACCCCGGGAGCAGTACTTC | CASSLTGGPREQYF
TRBD2 | TRBJ2-3 | NA | TRBV3-1/TRBV3-2 | TGTGCCAGCAGCCATACTAGCGCCAGCACAGATACGCAGTATTTT | CASSHTSASTDTQYF
NA | TRBJ1-2 | NA | TRBV18 | TGTGCCAGCTCACCGTACCAGACACCCTATGGCTACACCTTC | CASSPYQTPYGYTF
TRBD2 | TRBJ2-3 | once | TRBV6-2/TRBV6-3 | TGTGCCAGCAGCCCCGACGGGGGGAATGTGAATACGCAGTATTTT | CASSPDGGNVNTQYF
TRBD1 | TRBJ1-2 | NA | TRBV5-5 | TGTGCCAGCAGCCAGGGACAGGGGGCTTACGGCTACACCTTC | CASSQGQGAYGYTF
NA | TRBJ1-5 | NA | TRBV5-6 | TGTGCCAGCAGCTTGGATGGAGGGAGGGTGCAGCCCCAGCATTTT | CASSLDGGRVQPQHF
TRBD1 | TRBJ1-1 | NA | TRBV7-9 | TGTGCCAGCAGTCCAGGGGGCTGGGGCACTGAAGCTTTCTTT | CASSPGGWGTEAFF